Listed below are T cell receptor beta chains from one sample, sequenced in a study of shared clonotypes between healthy human individuals. Profiled with immunoSEQ multiplex PCR; TCRdb holds only in-frame clones, not every one. This table has around 2,000,000 clones, around 95% appearing once. Sequenced material: naive CD4+ T cells sorted from blood. These TCRs come from a man aged 18 to 35 in good health. The CDR3 runs from the conserved cysteine through the conserved F or W. The D gene is left open where the match is weak. Rows may omit the clone size; those that give it use once, few, many or a size class.

>many|-|TRBJ1-2|TRBV19
CASSTYNYGYTF
TGTGCCAGTAGTACTTACAACTATGGCTACACCTTC
>-|TRBD1|TRBJ2-1|TRBV6-6
CASSYRTVTGANEQFF
TGTGCCAGCAGTTACCGAACAGTTACAGGGGCTAATGAGCAGTTCTTC
>few|TRBD1|TRBJ1-6|TRBV4-1
CASSQDRRVQGASPLHF
TGCGCCAGCAGCCAAGATCGGCGGGTACAGGGGGCTTCACCCCTCCACTTT
>-|-|TRBJ2-7|TRBV18
CASSPAAGPSTQQYF
TGTGCCAGCTCACCGGCGGCAGGGCCCTCTACGCAGCAGTACTTC
>-|-|TRBJ1-1|TRBV10-3
CAIRAGRMNTEAFF
TGTGCCATCCGAGCGGGACGGATGAACACTGAAGCTTTCTTT
>-|TRBD1|TRBJ2-5|TRBV5-1
CASSAGTGRETQYF
TGCGCCAGCAGCGCAGGGACAGGGAGGGAGACCCAGTACTTC
>-|-|TRBJ2-1|TRBV5-1
CASSLFVGTDNEQFF
TGCGCCAGCAGCTTGTTTGTAGGTACTGACAATGAGCAGTTCTTC
>-|TRBD1|TRBJ2-1|TRBV9
CASSSWTGGVGYNEQFF
TGTGCCAGCAGCTCCTGGACAGGGGGCGTGGGCTACAATGAGCAGTTCTTC
>-|-|TRBJ2-7|TRBV28
CASTPPFYSPNEEQYF
TGTGCCAGCACCCCCCCTTTTTACAGTCCTAACGAGGAGCAGTACTTC
>-|-|TRBJ2-2|TRBV10-3
CAAGGGSSLNTGELFF
TGTGCCGCAGGGGGCGGGAGTTCGCTGAACACCGGGGAGCTGTTTTTT
>-|-|TRBJ1-3|TRBV4-3
CASSQDGIGRNTIYF
TGCGCCAGCAGCCAAGATGGCATAGGTAGAAACACCATATATTTT
>-|-|TRBJ1-5|TRBV6-4
CASSPESNQPQHF
TGTGCCAGCAGCCCGGAAAGCAATCAGCCCCAGCATTTT
>-|-|TRBJ1-2|TRBV9
CASSRIGQGNYGYTF
TGTGCCAGCAGCCGTATCGGGCAGGGGAACTATGGCTACACCTTC
>once|-|TRBJ1-2|TRBV13
CASSSTRGKGYGYTF
TGTGCCAGCAGCTCGACGAGGGGAAAGGGCTATGGCTACACCTTC
>-|-|TRBJ2-7|TRBV7-8
CASSLDLAKGPYEQYF
TGTGCCAGCAGCTTAGATCTAGCTAAAGGTCCCTACGAGCAGTACTTC
>-|TRBD2|TRBJ2-7|TRBV28
CASQGEAGVAYEQYF
TGTGCCAGCCAAGGAGAAGCGGGGGTTGCCTACGAGCAGTACTTC
>once|-|TRBJ1-1|TRBV20-1
CGGRMNTEAFF
TGCGGGGGACGGATGAACACTGAAGCTTTCTTT
>-|-|TRBJ2-7|TRBV29-1
CSVVTGTYEQYF
TGCAGCGTGGTTACAGGGACCTACGAGCAGTACTTC
>-|-|TRBJ2-1|TRBV5-4
CASSFNNEQFF
TGTGCCAGCAGCTTCAACAATGAGCAGTTCTTC
>-|-|TRBJ1-2|TRBV18
CASSPGSNYGYTF
TGTGCCAGCTCACCAGGGAGTAACTATGGCTACACCTTC
>-|TRBD2|TRBJ2-1|TRBV9
CASSKRLADYNEQFF
TGTGCCAGCAGCAAAAGACTAGCGGATTACAATGAGCAGTTCTTC
>-|-|TRBJ2-5|TRBV7-6
CASSLDGGYQETQYF
TGTGCCAGCAGCTTAGACGGGGGATACCAAGAGACCCAGTACTTC
>once|-|TRBJ1-5|TRBV6-5
CASRGTQGQPQHF
TGTGCCAGCAGGGGAACACAGGGACAGCCCCAGCATTTT
>-|-|TRBJ2-2|TRBV5-1
CASSLDLTGELFF
TGCGCCAGCAGCTTGGACCTCACCGGGGAGCTGTTTTTT
>-|-|TRBJ2-7|TRBV19
CASSIDYGSVSYEQYF
TGTGCCAGTAGTATAGATTATGGTAGCGTCTCCTACGAGCAGTACTTC
>-|TRBD2|TRBJ2-7|TRBV27
CASSLSTSGSYEQYF
TGTGCCAGCAGTTTGTCTACTAGCGGGAGCTACGAGCAGTACTTC
>-|TRBD1|TRBJ2-1|TRBV7-2
CASSSPNRGDNEQFF
TGTGCCAGCAGCTCTCCTAACAGGGGGGACAATGAGCAGTTCTTC
>-|-|TRBJ1-6|TRBV5-4
CASSLRGSNSPLHF
TGTGCCAGCAGCTTGCGGGGAAGTAACTCACCCCTCCACTTT
>-|TRBD1|TRBJ2-5|TRBV9
CASSVGTGSMETQYF
TGTGCCAGCAGCGTGGGGACAGGGAGCATGGAGACCCAGTACTTC
>-|TRBD1|TRBJ1-2|TRBV6-6
CASSRTGGRGDGYTF
TGTGCCAGCAGTCGGACAGGGGGCCGCGGGGACGGCTACACCTTC
>-|-|TRBJ2-3|TRBV11-2
CASSSGLTDTQYF
TGTGCCAGCAGCTCCGGACTAACGGATACGCAGTATTTT
>-|-|TRBJ2-1|TRBV30
CAWSVLTDQQFF
TGTGCCTGGAGTGTACTCACAGACCAGCAGTTCTTC
>-|-|TRBJ2-1|TRBV5-1
CASSLSRDNDEQFF
TGCGCCAGCAGCTTGAGCCGGGATAACGATGAGCAGTTCTTC
>-|-|TRBJ1-6|TRBV5-6
CASTSGIINSPLHF
TGTGCCAGCACCTCCGGCATAATTAATTCACCCCTCCACTTT
>-|TRBD1|TRBJ1-2|TRBV6-5
CASSSYRGTNYGYTF
TGTGCCAGCAGTTCTTACAGGGGGACGAACTATGGCTACACCTTC
>-|TRBD2|TRBJ2-1|TRBV5-6
CASSLRLRSGRTSYNEQFF
TGTGCCAGCAGCTTGAGGTTACGTAGCGGGAGGACCTCCTACAATGAGCAGTTCTTC
>-|-|TRBJ2-7|TRBV28
CASSLDRKYEQYF
TGTGCCAGCAGCTTAGACAGGAAGTACGAGCAGTACTTC
>-|-|TRBJ2-3|TRBV10-1
CASSGYGTGKSTDTQYF
TGCGCCAGCAGTGGATATGGGACGGGGAAGAGCACAGATACGCAGTATTTT
>-|-|TRBJ1-5|TRBV19
CASSKDRNQPQHF
TGTGCCAGTAGTAAGGACAGAAATCAGCCCCAGCATTTT
>-|TRBD2|TRBJ2-3|TRBV5-1
CASRGLAGADTQYF
TGCGCCAGCAGGGGACTAGCGGGAGCAGATACGCAGTATTTT
>-|TRBD1|TRBJ1-2|TRBV9
CASSPTGVYGYTF
TGTGCCAGCAGCCCCACAGGGGTCTATGGCTACACCTTC
>-|-|TRBJ1-1|TRBV28
CASSFQTSTEAFF
TGTGCCAGCAGTTTCCAAACGAGCACTGAAGCTTTCTTT
>-|-|TRBJ1-5|TRBV27
CASSFPGANQPQHF
TGTGCCAGCAGTTTTCCAGGGGCCAATCAGCCCCAGCATTTT
>-|TRBD1|TRBJ1-2|TRBV30
CAWTQGTGRDYGYTF
TGTGCCTGGACTCAAGGGACAGGGAGGGACTATGGCTACACCTTC
>-|-|TRBJ1-5|TRBV27
CASSPGQQARSNQPQHF
TGTGCCAGCAGTCCAGGACAGCAAGCTCGAAGCAATCAGCCCCAGCATTTT
>-|TRBD1|TRBJ2-4|TRBV10-2
CASSDRGFGKNIQYF
TGCGCCAGCAGTGACAGGGGGTTTGGCAAAAACATTCAGTACTTC
>-|-|TRBJ2-1|TRBV6-5
CASTNDARGPEQFF
TGTGCCAGCACCAACGATGCGCGGGGGCCCGAGCAGTTCTTC
>-|-|TRBJ1-2|TRBV2
CASSEHGSDGYTF
TGTGCCAGCAGTGAACACGGGTCCGATGGCTACACCTTC
>-|-|TRBJ1-2|TRBV6-1
CASRAFDSYGYTF
TGTGCCAGCAGGGCCTTCGACAGTTACGGCTACACCTTC
>-|-|TRBJ2-3|TRBV9
CASSVAGQRSDTQYF
TGTGCCAGCAGCGTAGCTGGACAGAGGTCGGATACGCAGTATTTT
>-|-|TRBJ2-2|TRBV28
CATGQLNTGELFF
TGTGCCACCGGACAGTTGAACACCGGGGAGCTGTTTTTT
>-|TRBD2|TRBJ2-7|TRBV4-1
CASSQTTSGRGEQYF
TGCGCCAGCAGCCAAACGACTAGCGGGAGAGGGGAGCAGTACTTC
>-|TRBD2|TRBJ2-3|TRBV5-1
CASSLFGGTDTQYF
TGCGCCAGCAGCTTGTTCGGGGGGACAGATACGCAGTATTTT